The 29 T cell receptor beta chains below all came from one sample that was sequenced in a study of blood T cell repertoires in COVID-19. Assay: immunoSEQ multiplex PCR; the TCRdb copy retains only in-frame clones and omits some. The sample has some 120,000 clones; roughly 80% are singletons. Input material: peripheral blood. These receptors all come from a woman aged 45-65 years with acute or convalescent COVID-19.

The chain's CDR3 is CASSQERNTIYF. CDR3 bases: TGTGCCAGCAGCCAAGAGAGGAACACCATATATTTT. The chain joins TRBV7-2 to TRBJ1-3, with no clear D. V was pared by 5 bases and J by 7 bases, with 9 bases between. Looked up from germline, CDR1 is SGHTA and CDR2 is FQGNSA. The CDR3 length is 12 residues.

The chain combines TRBV19 with TRBJ2-2; D perhaps matches TRBD2 (6 bases). From germline, CDR1 is LNHDA and CDR2 SQIVND (reference sequence). The CDR3 is 15 residues long. Trimming left V 7 bases short and J 5 bases short, with 17 bases between. This CDR3 reads CASNPGLRRTGELFF. The CDR3 DNA sequence: TGTGCCAGTAATCCGGGACTCCGTCGAACCGGGGAGCTGTTTTTT.

This chain links TRBV18 with TRBJ1-1, with a tentative D call TRBD1 (5 bases). With 3 bases removed from V and 8 bases from J, the gap between germline ends came to 10 bases. The CDR3 totals 12 residues. The V gene's germline CDR1 is KGHSH and CDR2 LQKENI. CDR3 in amino acids: CASSPSGLEAFF. CDR3 nucleotides: TGTGCCAGCTCACCGTCGGGACTAGAAGCTTTCTTT.

V and J are TRBV2 and TRBJ2-3; TRBD2 matches at 8 bases. V lost 7 bases and J lost 4; bases outside the gene matches: 7. From germline, CDR1 is SNHLY and CDR2 FYNNEI. This CDR3 comprises 14 residues. DNA of the CDR3: TGTGCCAGCATGGCGCGGGGGGTTTCAGATACGCAGTATTTT. Encoded protein: CASMARGVSDTQYF.

V usage is TRBV28 and J usage is TRBJ2-1; D is possibly TRBD2 (6 bases). In germline, CDR1 is MDHEN, CDR2 SYDVKM. This CDR3 has 15 residues. V lost 7 bases and J lost 4, with 17 bases in between. CDR3 bases: TGTGCCAGCAATCAAGCGGGTCTTGGATACAATGAGCAGTTCTTC. This translates into CASNQAGLGYNEQFF.

The CDR3 protein is CASADTSYNEQFF. As DNA, the CDR3 is TGTGCCAGCGCCGACACCAGCTACAATGAGCAGTTCTTC. The chain couples TRBV7-2 to TRBJ2-1, with D unclear. The CDR3 extends over 13 amino acids. In germline, CDR1 is SGHTA, CDR2 FQGNSA. V was shortened by 8 bases and J by 3 bases, with 11 bases between the two germline ends.

This clone came up a few times. This chain joins TRBV5-1 and TRBJ1-1, with unresolved D. Germline-derived CDR1 and CDR2 are SGHRS and YFSETQ. V was clipped by 3 bases and J by 1 base, with 10 bases between them. This CDR3 comprises 14 residues. The CDR3 region has the DNA TGCGCCAGCAGCTCGGGGATGGAGAACACTGAAGCTTTCTTT. Amino acid sequence: CASSSGMENTEAFF. Full variable domain (missing parts from reference TRBV5-1 and TRBJ1-1): KAGVTQTPRYLIKTRGQQVTLSCSPISGHRSVSWYQQTPGQGLQFLFEYFSETQRNKGNFPGRFSGRQFSNSRSEMNVSTLELGDSALYLCASSSGMENTEAFFGQGTRLTVV.

This clone was seen only once. The V call is TRBV2, the J call TRBJ2-4; D gene uncertain. This CDR3 region has 13 residues. CDR1 is SNHLY, CDR2 FYNNEI, per germline. V was trimmed by 4 bases and J by 0 bases, leaving 4 bases between them. The CDR3, as DNA: TGTGCCAGCAGTGCTTCAGCCAAAAACATTCAGTACTTC. Translation gives CASSASAKNIQYF. Using reference TRBV2 and TRBJ2-4 for the parts outside the CDR3, the full variable domain is EPEVTQTPSHQVTQMGQEVILRCVPISNHLYFYWYRQILGQKVEFLVSFYNNEISEKSEIFDDQFSVERPDGSNFTLKIRSTKLEDSAMYFCASSASAKNIQYFGAGTRLSVL.

The chain's CDR3 is CASSVNSSGGAPTKETQYF. Here the CDR3 DNA reads TGTGCCAGCAGCGTAAACTCTAGCGGGGGGGCCCCGACTAAAGAGACCCAGTACTTC. The chain combines TRBV9 with TRBJ2-5; 12 bases map to TRBD2. This CDR3 comprises 19 residues. CDR1 is SGDLS, CDR2 YYNGEE, per germline. The V gene end was trimmed by 1 base and the J gene end by 3 bases; junction bases not matched to a gene: 13.

V gene TRBV5-4 combines with J gene TRBJ2-7; 8 bases are a match to TRBD2. The CDR3 extends over 15 amino acids. Germline assignment: CDR1 SGHNT and CDR2 YYREEE (reference sequence). The V and J ends lost 1 base and 0 bases, in that order; junction bases with no gene match: 3. In DNA form, the CDR3 reads TGTGCCAGCAGCTTGAACGGGGGGGCCTCCTACGAGCAGTACTTC. This gives the protein CASSLNGGASYEQYF.

Only a few counts were recorded for this clone. This chain joins TRBV4-1 and TRBJ2-7, with 7 bases identical to TRBD1. V lost 0 bases, J lost 1 base, and 12 bases stayed unmatched. CDR3 length: 18 amino acids. Germline lookup yields CDR1 MGHRA and CDR2 YSYEKL. CDR3 region: CASSQDMGQTKGSYEQYF. The CDR3 DNA follows: TGCGCCAGCAGCCAAGATATGGGACAGACTAAGGGTTCCTACGAGCAGTACTTC.

The chain couples TRBV10-3 to TRBJ1-1; 9 bases agree with TRBD1. V trimming: 7 bases; J trimming: 1 base; junction bases outside the gene matches: 4. The germline V gene has CDR1 ENHRY and CDR2 SYGVKD. This CDR3 has 14 amino acids. DNA of the CDR3: TGTGCCATCACACCGGGACAGGGGAACACTGAAGCTTTCTTT. Encoded protein: CAITPGQGNTEAFF.

This clone appeared a single time. The chain links TRBV4-2 to TRBJ1-2, with TRBD1 matching 9 bases. CDR1 LGHNA and CDR2 YNFKEQ come from the germline V gene. This CDR3 has 14 amino acids. V trimming: 4 bases; J trimming: 7 bases; junction bases outside the gene matches: 7. DNA of the CDR3: TGTGCCAGCAGCCCCGGACAGGGGAAGGGTGGCTACACCTTC. This gives the protein CASSPGQGKGGYTF.

The CDR3 nucleotides are TGTGCCAGCTCACCGGACATGTCAGCCGACTATGGCTACACCTTC. It translates to CASSPDMSADYGYTF. The chain employs TRBV18 and TRBJ1-2; a weak D match, TRBD1 (5 bases). Germline loops: CDR1 KGHSH, CDR2 LQKENI. This CDR3 has 15 residues. V was trimmed by 3 bases and J by 3 bases, leaving 14 bases between them.

This chain links TRBV6-5 with TRBJ1-5; 8 nucleotides align to TRBD1. From germline, CDR1 is MNHEY and CDR2 SVGAGI. V was clipped by 8 bases and J by 2 bases; unmatched bases: 8. The CDR3 has 15 amino acids. The CDR3 reads CASCTRGLRNQPQHF. The CDR3 nucleotides are TGTGCCAGCTGCACCAGGGGGCTCCGCAATCAGCCCCAGCATTTT.

The table lists this clone with a few counts. The chain joins TRBV15 to TRBJ2-2; D perhaps matches TRBD1 (6 bases). Germline assignment: CDR1 LNHNV and CDR2 YYDKDF (reference sequence). CDR3 length equals 15 residues. The V end was cut by 5 bases, the J end by 4 bases, with 14 bases between. DNA of the CDR3: TGTGCCACCAGCCTTGGGGGCCCGTCCACCGGGGAGCTGTTTTTT. This codes for CATSLGGPSTGELFF.

The chain has TRBV6-4 and TRBJ1-2; D is ambiguous. CDR1 is MRHNA, CDR2 SNTAGT, per germline. V lost 3 bases to trimming and J lost 4 bases, with 9 bases between them. This CDR3 spans 13 amino acids. CDR3 DNA sequence: TGTGCCAGCAGTGAACCCGGACTCTATGGCTACACCTTC. This gives the protein CASSEPGLYGYTF.

The chain couples TRBV5-1 to TRBJ2-5, with 7 bases that match TRBD1. Germline CDR1 and CDR2: SGHRS and YFSETQ. The CDR3 is 15 residues long. V shed 1 base, J shed 2 bases, and the junction held 5 bases outside the gene matches. CDR3 in amino acids: CASSLLTGQQETQYF. CDR3 bases: TGCGCCAGCAGCTTGCTGACAGGGCAACAAGAGACCCAGTACTTC. The complete variable domain, with remaining parts taken from reference TRBV5-1 and TRBJ2-5, reads KAGVTQTPRYLIKTRGQQVTLSCSPISGHRSVSWYQQTPGQGLQFLFEYFSETQRNKGNFPGRFSGRQFSNSRSEMNVSTLELGDSALYLCASSLLTGQQETQYFGPGTRLLVL.

A note on this clone: The same CDR3 is also encoded by other DNA sequences in this sample. The chain couples TRBV5-1 to TRBJ2-1, with 9 bases lining up with TRBD1. CDR1 and CDR2 from the germline V gene are SGHRS and YFSETQ. Unmatched junction bases numbered 3, after V lost 4 bases and J lost 10 bases. The CDR3 covers 12 residues. The CDR3 DNA sequence: TGCGCCAGCAGCCCGGGACAGGGAGAGCAGTTCTTC. Translated: CASSPGQGEQFF.

This clone came up once. The chain carries TRBV2 and TRBJ1-2; 7 nucleotides agree with TRBD1. The trim removed 7 bases at V and 8 bases at J, leaving 16 bases unmatched. Germline V gene sequence: CDR1 SNHLY, CDR2 FYNNEI. The CDR3 runs 15 residues. The CDR3 protein is CASTDSDRDKGGYTF. CDR3 nucleotide sequence: TGTGCCAGCACCGATTCCGACAGGGACAAAGGGGGCTACACCTTC.

This chain links TRBV11-3 with TRBJ2-1; 10 bases agree with TRBD2. J was trimmed by 7 bases and V by 5 bases; bases with no gene match: 8. The V gene's germline CDR1 is SGHNT and CDR2 YENEEA. The CDR3 sequence is 15 residues long. Here the CDR3 reads CASSRSSGGLNEQFF. The CDR3 region has the DNA TGTGCCAGCAGCCGATCTAGCGGGGGCTTAAATGAGCAGTTCTTC.

The J gene is TRBJ2-7, the V gene TRBV6-5; 9 nucleotides line up with TRBD1. Germline values: CDR1 MNHEY, CDR2 SVGAGI. V lost 2 bases and J lost 6; bases outside the gene matches: 8. The CDR3 extends over 15 amino acids. In DNA, the CDR3 is TGTGCCAGCAGTTACGCTCTGGACAGGGGAGGCGAGCAGTACTTC. This encodes CASSYALDRGGEQYF.

This chain joins TRBV6-1 and TRBJ1-2; maybe TRBD1 (6 bases). Germline V gene data show CDR1 as MNHNS and CDR2 as SASEGT. V was clipped by 2 bases and J by 3 bases, with 7 bases between them. There are 13 residues in the CDR3. The chain's CDR3 is CASSETGYYGYTF. The DNA of the CDR3 is TGTGCCAGCAGTGAAACAGGGTACTATGGCTACACCTTC.

The chain uses TRBV19 and TRBJ1-6; TRBD1 might be the D (5 bases). V shed 0 bases and J shed 10 bases, with 7 bases lying between them. Germline V gives CDR1 LNHDA, CDR2 SQIVND (reference sequence). The CDR3 runs to 13 residues. The CDR3 DNA sequence: TGTGCCAGTAGTATAGATAGGGGATCACCCCTCCACTTT. This gives the protein CASSIDRGSPLHF.

The chain couples TRBV5-1 to TRBJ2-1; TRBD1 agrees at 8 bases. The V segment lost 3 bases and the J segment 3 bases; nucleotides outside the gene matches: 5. This CDR3 is built from 15 residues. Per the germline V gene, CDR1 is SGHRS and CDR2 is YFSETQ. The CDR3 is CASSSQGANYNEQFF. CDR3 coding DNA: TGCGCCAGCAGCTCGCAGGGGGCCAACTACAATGAGCAGTTCTTC.

This clone has a handful of counts. J is TRBJ1-1 and V is TRBV5-1; weak D call: TRBD1 (6 bases). Trimming stripped 0 bases from V and 0 bases from J, with 12 bases between. The germline V gene has CDR1 SGHRS and CDR2 YFSETQ. This CDR3 spans 16 amino acids. CDR3 in amino acids: CASSLAGGALNTEAFF. The CDR3 DNA sequence: TGCGCCAGCAGCTTGGCCGGGGGGGCACTGAACACTGAAGCTTTCTTT.

The rearrangement links TRBV19 to TRBJ2-1; TRBD1 might be the D (5 bases). CDR1 is LNHDA, CDR2 SQIVND, per germline (reference sequence). V dropped 4 bases and J dropped 2 bases, with 12 bases sitting between them. This CDR3 comprises 15 residues. The CDR3 protein is CASSNPAGPYNEQFF. DNA for the CDR3: TGTGCCAGTAGTAACCCCGCAGGGCCCTACAATGAGCAGTTCTTC.

The chain joins TRBV24-1 to TRBJ1-2, with TRBD1 matching 7 bases. Germline CDR1 and CDR2: KGHDR and SFDVKD. V lost 2 bases, J lost 2 bases, and 4 bases stayed unmatched. CDR3 size: 15 residues. The CDR3 bases are TGTGCCACCAGTGATTGGCGCAGGGGGAACTATGGCTACACCTTC. It is translated as CATSDWRRGNYGYTF.

This clone has just one count. This sequence joins TRBV3-1 (or the pseudogene TRBV3-2) and TRBJ2-1; weak D call: TRBD1 (5 bases). The length of the CDR3 is 14 residues. Germline assignment: CDR1 LGHDT and CDR2 YNNKEL (reference sequence). Trimming pared 2 bases from V and 10 bases from J, leaving 15 bases between. The CDR3 nucleotides read TGTGCCAGCAGCCAATCCAATTCAGGGCTCGAGCAGTTCTTC. It encodes CASSQSNSGLEQFF.